This T cell receptor beta chain was found in a study of blood T cell repertoires in COVID-19. This CDR3 spans 14 amino acids. The germline CDR1 and CDR2 sequences are MNHEY and SMNVEV (reference sequence). Trimming removed 4 bases from V and 4 bases from J, with 14 bases in between. Assay: immunoSEQ multiplex PCR; the TCRdb copy retains only in-frame clones and omits some. The table shows more than 60,000 clones, with around 90% occurring only once. The sequence was collected from a human donor in a cohort sampled during active COVID-19. The rearrangement joins TRBV27 to TRBJ2-7; possible D gene TRBD2, 5 bases. Sequencing was carried out using peripheral blood. CDR3 loop: CASSSRGSVYEQYF. The CDR3 region has the DNA TGTGCCAGCAGTTCCCGGGGTAGTGTATACGAGCAGTACTTC.